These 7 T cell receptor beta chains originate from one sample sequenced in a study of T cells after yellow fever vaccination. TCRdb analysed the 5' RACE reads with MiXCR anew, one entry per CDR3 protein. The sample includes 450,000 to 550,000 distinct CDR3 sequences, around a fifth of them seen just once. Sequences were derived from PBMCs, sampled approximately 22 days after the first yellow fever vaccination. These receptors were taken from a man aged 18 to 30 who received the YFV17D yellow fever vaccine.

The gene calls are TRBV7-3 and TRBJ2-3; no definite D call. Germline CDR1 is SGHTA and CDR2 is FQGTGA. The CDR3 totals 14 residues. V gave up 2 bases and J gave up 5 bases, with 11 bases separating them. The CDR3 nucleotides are TGTGCCAGCAGCTTAGCCCCGACGGGAGATACGCAGTATTTT. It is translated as CASSLAPTGDTQYF.

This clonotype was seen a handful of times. CDR3 sequence reads: CASSERAGERLNTGELFF. Written as DNA, the CDR3 is TGTGCCAGCAGTGAACGCGCAGGGGAGAGGCTTAACACCGGGGAGCTGTTTTTT. The rearrangement joins TRBV25-1 to TRBJ2-2; maybe TRBD1 (6 bases). Germline values: CDR1 MGHDK, CDR2 SYGVNS. Trimming pared 2 bases from V and 2 bases from J, leaving 18 bases between. CDR3 length equals 18 residues.

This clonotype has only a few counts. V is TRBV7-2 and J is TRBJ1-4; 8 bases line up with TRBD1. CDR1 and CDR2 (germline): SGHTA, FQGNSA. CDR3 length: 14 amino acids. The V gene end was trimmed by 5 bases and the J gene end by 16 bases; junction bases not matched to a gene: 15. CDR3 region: CASSADRGPYIPFF. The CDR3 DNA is TGTGCCAGCAGCGCCGACAGGGGCCCGTATATTCCGTTTTTT.

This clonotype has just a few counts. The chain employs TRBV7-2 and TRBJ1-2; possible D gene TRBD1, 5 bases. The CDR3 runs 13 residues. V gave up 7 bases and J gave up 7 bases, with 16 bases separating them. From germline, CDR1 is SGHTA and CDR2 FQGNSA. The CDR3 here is CASIPDSPSGYTF. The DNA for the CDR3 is TGTGCCAGCATCCCCGACAGCCCCAGTGGCTACACCTTC.

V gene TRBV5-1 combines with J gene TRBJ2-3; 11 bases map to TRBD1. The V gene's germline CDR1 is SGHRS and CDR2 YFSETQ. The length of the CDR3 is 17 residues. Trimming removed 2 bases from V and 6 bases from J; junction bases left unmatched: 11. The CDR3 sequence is CASSFQGTGGRVDTQYF. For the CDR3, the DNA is TGCGCCAGCAGCTTTCAGGGGACAGGGGGACGTGTGGATACGCAGTATTTT.

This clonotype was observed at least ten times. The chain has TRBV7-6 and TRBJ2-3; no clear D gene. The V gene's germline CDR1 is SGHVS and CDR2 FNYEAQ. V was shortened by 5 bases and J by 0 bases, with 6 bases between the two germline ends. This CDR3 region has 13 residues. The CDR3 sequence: CASSQDSTDTQYF. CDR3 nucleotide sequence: TGTGCCAGCAGCCAGGACAGCACAGATACGCAGTATTTT.

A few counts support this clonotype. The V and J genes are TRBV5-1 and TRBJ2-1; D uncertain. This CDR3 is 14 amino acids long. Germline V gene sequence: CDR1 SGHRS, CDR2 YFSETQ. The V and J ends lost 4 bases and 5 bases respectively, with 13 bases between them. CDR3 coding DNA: TGCGCCAGCAGCCTAAAGGGTTGGGACAATGAGCAGTTCTTC. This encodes CASSLKGWDNEQFF.